Listed here are 21 T cell receptor beta chains from one sample, sequenced in a study of chemoradiotherapy in HPV16-positive cancers. Sequencing used immunoSEQ multiplex PCR; TCRdb keeps in-frame clones, though not all of them. The sample shows around 25,000 clones, over 85% of them seen only once. The sample was blood, taken from a patient who underwent chemoradiotherapy. The receptors derive from a human donor with HPV-associated anogenital cancer.

The chain carries TRBV2 and TRBJ2-7; TRBD1 matches at 9 bases. The CDR3 length is 14 residues. The germline CDR1 and CDR2 sequences are SNHLY and FYNNEI. V gave up 3 bases and J gave up 1 base; unmatched junction bases: 1. The CDR3: CASSEGQGSYEQYF. The CDR3, as DNA: TGTGCCAGCAGTGAGGGACAGGGTTCCTACGAGCAGTACTTC.

The CDR3 region is CAWRRLAGGHSGELFF. Written as DNA, the CDR3 is TGTGCCTGGAGAAGACTAGCGGGAGGGCACTCCGGGGAGCTGTTTTTT. This rearrangement joins TRBV30 to TRBJ2-2; TRBD2 matches at 14 bases. The CDR3 covers 16 residues. J lost 6 bases, V lost 3 bases, and 6 bases had no gene match. The germline V gene has CDR1 GTSNPN and CDR2 SVGIG (reference sequence).

V and J are TRBV7-9 and TRBJ1-1, with 7 bases matching TRBD1. The CDR3 runs to 14 residues. V lost 5 bases and J lost 1; bases outside the gene matches: 4. Germline V gene lookup returns CDR1 SEHNR and CDR2 FQNEAQ (reference sequence). The CDR3, as DNA: TGTGCCAGCAGCCCGGGGACAGCGAACACTGAAGCTTTCTTT. Translation gives CASSPGTANTEAFF.

V usage is TRBV6-1 and J usage is TRBJ2-2; D remains ambiguous. CDR3 length: 13 residues. Germline CDR1 reads MNHNS; CDR2 reads SASEGT. The ends were cut back, 1 base at V and 3 bases at J, with 3 bases in the middle. The CDR3 sequence is CASSEVDTGELFF. In DNA, the CDR3 is TGTGCCAGCAGTGAAGTCGACACCGGGGAGCTGTTTTTT.

This chain connects TRBV7-6 to TRBJ2-7; 8 nucleotides agree with TRBD1. The CDR3 is made up of 16 amino acids. Per germline, CDR1 SGHVS and CDR2 FNYEAQ. The trim removed 3 bases at V and 2 bases at J, leaving 9 bases unmatched. In DNA, the CDR3 is TGTGCCAGCAGCTTGAAACCGGGACAGGCAACCTACGAGCAGTACTTC. Its translation is CASSLKPGQATYEQYF.

The chain couples TRBV2 to TRBJ1-1, with 8 bases fitting TRBD1. The CDR3 consists of 15 residues. In germline, CDR1 is SNHLY, CDR2 FYNNEI. Trimming at V came to 8 bases and at J to 1 base, leaving 9 bases not matched to a gene. The CDR3 region is CASSIGQGSNTEAFF. Here the CDR3 DNA reads TGTGCCAGCTCTATCGGACAGGGATCGAACACTGAAGCTTTCTTT.

This clone occurred once. The rearrangement uses TRBV6-9 and TRBJ2-7; no firm D call. There are 14 residues in the CDR3. The germline CDR1 and CDR2 sequences are MNHGY and SVAAGI. V was trimmed by 4 bases and J by 2 bases, leaving 12 bases between them. Here the CDR3 DNA reads TGTGCCAGCAGTTCCCGATTGGTTCCCTACGAGCAGTACTTC. This translates into CASSSRLVPYEQYF.

This chain joins TRBV27 and TRBJ2-7; 8 positions agree with TRBD1. This CDR3 comprises 15 residues. Germline CDR1 MNHEY, CDR2 SMNVEV (reference sequence). The J segment lost 6 bases and the V segment lost 2 bases, leaving 9 bases of the junction unmatched. The CDR3 region is CASSLLPGTGLEQYF. The CDR3 coding sequence is TGTGCCAGCAGTTTACTTCCCGGGACAGGTCTCGAGCAGTACTTC.

This clone was found once. The chain recombines TRBV9 with TRBJ2-3; TRBD2 matches 8 bases. Trimming at V came to 0 bases and at J to 2 bases, leaving 5 bases not matched to a gene. The CDR3 covers 16 residues. The germline CDR1 and CDR2 sequences are SGDLS and YYNGEE. DNA for the CDR3: TGTGCCAGCAGCGTAGTGGCGGGGGGCCACACAGATACGCAGTATTTT. This encodes CASSVVAGGHTDTQYF.

This clone was observed a single time. The rearrangement links TRBV9 to TRBJ1-6; no reliable D call. This CDR3 spans 15 amino acids. Trimming left V 0 bases short and J 3 bases short, with 7 bases between. CDR1 is SGDLS, CDR2 YYNGEE, per germline. DNA for the CDR3: TGTGCCAGCAGCGTAGCGGCAGACTATAATTCACCCCTCCACTTT. It is translated as CASSVAADYNSPLHF. The full variable domain, completed using reference TRBV9 and TRBJ1-6, is DSGVTQTPKHLITATGQRVTLRCSPRSGDLSVYWYQQSLDQGLQFLIQYYNGEERAKGNILERFSAQQFPDLHSELNLSSLELGDSALYFCASSVAADYNSPLHFGNGTRLTVT.

The table lists this clone with a count of one. The chain's CDR3 is CASSGLREDGYTF. CDR3 DNA sequence: TGTGCCAGCTCAGGCCTCAGGGAGGATGGCTACACCTTC. The genes are TRBV18 and TRBJ1-2; a weak D match, TRBD1 (5 bases). Trimming took off 5 bases at V and 6 bases at J, with 13 bases between the two ends. The length of the CDR3 is 13 residues. In germline, CDR1 is KGHSH, CDR2 LQKENI.

The chain couples TRBV18 to TRBJ2-4; D gene ambiguous. Trimming pared 6 bases from V and 8 bases from J, leaving 17 bases between. The CDR3 totals 14 residues. Looked up from germline, CDR1 is KGHSH and CDR2 is LQKENI. The CDR3 reads CASSSSEARDIQYF. The CDR3 DNA sequence: TGTGCCAGCTCCTCCTCCGAGGCCCGGGACATTCAGTACTTC.

The rearrangement joins TRBV5-1 to TRBJ2-1; no definite D call. Germline V lookup: CDR1 SGHRS, CDR2 YFSETQ. The length of the CDR3 is 15 residues. The V gene lost 0 bases and the J gene lost 6 bases, with 13 bases spanning the gap. In DNA form, the CDR3 reads TGCGCCAGCAGCTTGGAGGCAGTAGTACTCAATGAGCAGTTCTTC. Translation gives CASSLEAVVLNEQFF. The variable domain in full, completed from reference TRBV5-1 and TRBJ2-1, reads KAGVTQTPRYLIKTRGQQVTLSCSPISGHRSVSWYQQTPGQGLQFLFEYFSETQRNKGNFPGRFSGRQFSNSRSEMNVSTLELGDSALYLCASSLEAVVLNEQFFGPGTRLTVL.

V usage is TRBV25-1 and J usage is TRBJ2-7; D is undetermined. Per the germline V gene, CDR1 is MGHDK and CDR2 is SYGVNS. The CDR3 has 12 residues. V lost 1 base and J 7 bases, leaving 8 bases between the germline ends. The CDR3 loop reads CASSESPWEQYF. CDR3 DNA sequence: TGTGCCAGCAGTGAATCTCCCTGGGAGCAGTACTTC.

V usage is TRBV2 and J usage is TRBJ2-3; D is possibly TRBD2 (5 bases). With 7 bases removed from V and 0 bases from J, the gap between germline ends came to 14 bases. CDR3 length equals 15 residues. Germline V gene data show CDR1 as SNHLY and CDR2 as FYNNEI. Here the CDR3 reads CASKSEAVSTDTQYF. CDR3 in DNA: TGTGCCAGCAAATCCGAAGCGGTTAGCACAGATACGCAGTATTTT.

This clone was recorded once. The genes are TRBV5-1 and TRBJ2-7; TRBD2 aligns across 13 bases. This CDR3 comprises 17 residues. The V and J ends lost 0 bases and 6 bases, in that order; junction bases with no gene match: 9. Germline CDR1 and CDR2: SGHRS and YFSETQ. CDR3 in DNA: TGCGCCAGCAGCTTGGGACTAGCGGGAGGAGTGTCGGGCGAGCAGTACTTC. Translation: CASSLGLAGGVSGEQYF. Variable domain in full (rest from reference TRBV5-1 and TRBJ2-7): KAGVTQTPRYLIKTRGQQVTLSCSPISGHRSVSWYQQTPGQGLQFLFEYFSETQRNKGNFPGRFSGRQFSNSRSEMNVSTLELGDSALYLCASSLGLAGGVSGEQYFGPGTRLTVT.

The J gene is TRBJ2-7, the V gene TRBV14; D is undetermined. The CDR3 spans 15 residues. CDR1 and CDR2 from the germline V gene are SGHDN and FVKESK. Trimming cost V 2 bases and J 7 bases, with 18 bases left between them. CDR3 sequence: CASSQQEYGYKEQYF. The CDR3 DNA reads as TGTGCCAGCAGCCAACAGGAGTATGGATATAAGGAGCAGTACTTC.

The V and J genes are TRBV29-1 and TRBJ1-4, with 8 nucleotides matching TRBD1. The V gene end was trimmed by 7 bases and the J gene end by 7 bases; junction bases not matched to a gene: 11. The germline CDR1 and CDR2 sequences are SQVTM and ANQGSEA. The CDR3 spans 14 residues. This CDR3 is CSAAPRGPSEKLFF. Written as DNA, the CDR3 is TGCAGCGCAGCCCCCAGGGGGCCGAGTGAAAAACTGTTTTTT.

The V gene is TRBV19, the J gene TRBJ2-6; D is unclear. V lost 4 bases and J 1 base, leaving 8 bases between the germline ends. Per germline, CDR1 LNHDA and CDR2 SQIVND (reference sequence). CDR3 size: 15 residues. Written as DNA, the CDR3 is TGTGCCAGTAGTACCGACAAGTCTGGGGCCAACGTCCTGACTTTC. Translating gives CASSTDKSGANVLTF.

The DNA for the CDR3 is TGTGCCAGCAGCTTACCTAGCTCCTACGAGCAGTACTTC. This sequence encodes CASSLPSSYEQYF. The chain couples TRBV5-5 to TRBJ2-7; no clear D. Germline CDR1 reads SGHKS; CDR2 reads YYEKEE (reference sequence). Trimming removed 2 bases at V and 0 bases at J, with 6 bases between. There are 13 residues in the CDR3.

V gene TRBV9 combines with J gene TRBJ1-3; D not resolved. The CDR3 sequence is 14 residues long. Germline V CDR1 and CDR2: SGDLS, YYNGEE. The germline V and J ends were trimmed by 2 bases and 1 base, with 7 bases remaining between them. The CDR3 reads CASSVSGSGNTIYF. CDR3 nucleotides: TGTGCCAGCAGCGTTTCGGGGTCTGGAAACACCATATATTTT.